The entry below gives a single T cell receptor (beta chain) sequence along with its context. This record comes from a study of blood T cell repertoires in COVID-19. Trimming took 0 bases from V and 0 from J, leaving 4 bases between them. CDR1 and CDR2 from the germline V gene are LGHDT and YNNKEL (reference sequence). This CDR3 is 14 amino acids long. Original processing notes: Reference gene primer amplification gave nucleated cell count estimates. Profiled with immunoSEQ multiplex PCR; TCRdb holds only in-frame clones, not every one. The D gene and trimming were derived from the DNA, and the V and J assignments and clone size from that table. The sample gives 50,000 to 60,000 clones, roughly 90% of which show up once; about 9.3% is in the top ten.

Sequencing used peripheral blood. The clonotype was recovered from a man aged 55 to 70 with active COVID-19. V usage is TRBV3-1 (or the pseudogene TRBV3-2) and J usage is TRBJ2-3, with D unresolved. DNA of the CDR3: TGTGCCAGCAGCCAAGACCCTAGCACAGATACGCAGTATTTT. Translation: CASSQDPSTDTQYF.